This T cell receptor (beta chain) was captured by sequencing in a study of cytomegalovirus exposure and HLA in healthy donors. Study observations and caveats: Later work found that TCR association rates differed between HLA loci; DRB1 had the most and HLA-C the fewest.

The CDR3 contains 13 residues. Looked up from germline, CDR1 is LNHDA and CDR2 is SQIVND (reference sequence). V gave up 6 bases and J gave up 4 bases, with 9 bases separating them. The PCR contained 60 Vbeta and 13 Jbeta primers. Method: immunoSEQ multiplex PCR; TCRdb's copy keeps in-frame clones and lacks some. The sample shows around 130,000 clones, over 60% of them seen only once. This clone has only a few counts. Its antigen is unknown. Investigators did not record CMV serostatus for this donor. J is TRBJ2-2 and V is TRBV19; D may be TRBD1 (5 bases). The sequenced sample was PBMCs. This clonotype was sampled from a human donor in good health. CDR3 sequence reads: CASRNRGTGELFF. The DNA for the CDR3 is TGTGCCAGTAGGAATAGGGGCACCGGGGAGCTGTTTTTT. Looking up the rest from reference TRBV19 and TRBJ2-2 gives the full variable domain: DGGITQSPKYLFRKEGQNVTLSCEQNLNHDAMYWYRQDPGQGLRLIYYSQIVNDFQKGDIAEGYSVSREKKESFPLTVTSAQKNPTAFYLCASRNRGTGELFFGEGSRLTVL.